This TCR beta chain was sequenced for a study of blood T cell repertoires in COVID-19. Trimming removed 4 bases from V and 0 bases from J, with 18 bases in between. CDR1 SGHAT and CDR2 FQNNGV come from the germline V gene. This CDR3 is built from 17 residues. Profiled with immunoSEQ multiplex PCR; TCRdb holds only in-frame clones, not every one. The sample includes just over 250,000 clones, about 90% seen only once; the top ten take roughly 2.7%. A Seattle source enrolled patients during active infection and followed them longitudinally. Source material: peripheral blood. The clonotype was recovered from a person under 35 with COVID-19, enrolled during active disease. The V and J genes are TRBV11-2 and TRBJ1-2; D uncertain. The chain's CDR3 is CASSSVLVRGSNYGYTF. The DNA of the CDR3 is TGTGCCAGCAGCTCCGTCCTGGTCCGGGGATCTAACTATGGCTACACCTTC. The full variable domain, in which reference TRBV11-2 and TRBJ1-2 provide the parts outside the CDR3, is EAGVAQSPRYKIIEKRQSVAFWCNPISGHATLYWYQQILGQGPKLLIQFQNNGVVDDSQLPKDRFSAERLKGVDSTLKIQPAKLEDSAVYLCASSSVLVRGSNYGYTFGSGTRLTVV.